The present T cell receptor (beta chain) was sequenced within a study of T cell clonotyping in hematopoietic cell transplantation. Assay used: immunoSEQ multiplex PCR; TCRdb lists only in-frame clones, some missing. The table lists fewer than 45,000 clones, around nine tenths of them singletons. As concerns this clone: Its antigen remains unknown.

V was pared by 5 bases and J by 2 bases, with 7 bases between. CDR3 length equals 12 residues. The germline V gene has CDR1 MDHEN and CDR2 SYDVKM. Whole-study findings and limits: CD4 and CD8 repertoire contributions could not be separated without sorting. After transplant, recipient diversity fell while pathologically expanded clonotypes grew through day 180.

This sequence joins TRBV28 and TRBJ2-7; D is ambiguous. The sequence was collected from a woman aged 35 to 49 in good health. Some clones in this sample may be carry-over from other donors' samples. Sample: peripheral blood mononuclear cells. The DNA of the CDR3 is TGTGCCAGCAGTGGACGCCCCTACGAGCAGTACTTC. Translating it yields CASSGRPYEQYF.